The 15 T cell receptor beta chains given below trace back to one sample, sequenced in a study of lymphopenia after photon versus proton radiotherapy. Clones were read by immunoSEQ multiplex PCR, and TCRdb kept only the in-frame ones, dropping some. The data hold about 22,000 clones, with around 89% observed a single time. The sample here was peripheral blood, taken from a patient treated with proton-based radiotherapy. The receptors here all came from a man at least 80 years old with esophageal cancer.

The chain couples TRBV18 to TRBJ2-7, with 8 bases aligning to TRBD1. There are 16 residues in the CDR3. V shed 3 bases, J shed 0 bases, and the junction held 7 bases outside the gene matches. Germline V lookup: CDR1 KGHSH, CDR2 LQKENI. CDR3 loop: CASSPSRDRSSYEQYF. In nucleotides, the CDR3 is TGTGCCAGCTCACCCAGCCGGGACAGGAGCTCCTACGAGCAGTACTTC.

The chain links TRBV18 to TRBJ1-2, with no clear D. Germline CDR1 KGHSH, CDR2 LQKENI. The CDR3 has 13 amino acids. The V end lost 6 bases, the J end lost 1 base, and 9 bases lay between the germline ends. DNA for the CDR3: TGTGCCAGCTCGACTGGGGATAACTATGGCTACACCTTC. Protein product: CASSTGDNYGYTF. The full variable domain, its missing parts supplied by reference TRBV18 and TRBJ1-2, is NAGVMQNPRHLVRRRGQEARLRCSPMKGHSHVYWYRQLPEEGLKFMVYLQKENIIDESGMPKERFSAEFPKEGPSILRIQQVVRGDSAAYFCASSTGDNYGYTFGSGTRLTVV.

The chain joins TRBV2 to TRBJ2-3; a weak D match, TRBD1 (6 bases). This CDR3 is built from 16 residues. Germline V gene lookup returns CDR1 SNHLY and CDR2 FYNNEI. V lost 7 bases to trimming and J lost 0 bases, with 17 bases between them. This CDR3 reads CASTGQGHYSTDTQYF. CDR3 nucleotide sequence: TGTGCCAGCACAGGCCAGGGACACTATAGCACAGATACGCAGTATTTT.

The chain has TRBV30 and TRBJ2-5; 7 nucleotides align to TRBD2. This CDR3 has 12 amino acids. Trimming cost V 5 bases and J 4 bases; bases outside gene matches: 4. Germline CDR1 and CDR2: GTSNPN and SVGIG (reference sequence). CDR3 amino acids: CAWAAGVETQYF. CDR3 in DNA: TGTGCCTGGGCTGCGGGGGTAGAGACCCAGTACTTC.

This clone is a singleton in its sample. The gene calls are TRBV7-9 and TRBJ2-7; tentatively, D is TRBD1 or TRBD2 (5 bases each). The length of the CDR3 is 14 residues. Per the germline V gene, CDR1 is SEHNR and CDR2 is FQNEAQ (reference sequence). The germline V and J ends were trimmed by 5 bases and 4 bases, with 15 bases remaining between them. CDR3 nucleotides: TGTGCCAGCAGCCCCCCACTCAGGGAGTACGAGCAGTACTTC. Protein: CASSPPLREYEQYF. The full variable domain, its missing parts supplied by reference TRBV7-9 and TRBJ2-7, is DTGVSQNPRHKITKRGQNVTFRCDPISEHNRLYWYRQTLGQGPEFLTYFQNEAQLEKSRLLSDRFSAERPKGSFSTLEIQRTEQGDSAMYLCASSPPLREYEQYFGPGTRLTVT.

The CDR3 is CASSIGTGGRETQYF. CDR3 coding DNA: TGTGCCAGCAGCATAGGGACAGGGGGTCGGGAGACCCAGTACTTC. The genes are TRBV2 and TRBJ2-5; 11 bases fit TRBD1. Unmatched junction bases numbered 8, after V lost 6 bases and J lost 5 bases. Germline CDR1 is SNHLY and CDR2 is FYNNEI. The CDR3 loop spans 15 amino acids. The whole variable domain, remainder taken from reference TRBV2 and TRBJ2-5, is EPEVTQTPSHQVTQMGQEVILRCVPISNHLYFYWYRQILGQKVEFLVSFYNNEISEKSEIFDDQFSVERPDGSNFTLKIRSTKLEDSAMYFCASSIGTGGRETQYFGPGTRLLVL.

This chain joins TRBV18 and TRBJ2-7, with 9 bases fitting TRBD1. Germline CDR1 KGHSH, CDR2 LQKENI. The CDR3 sequence is 15 residues long. V lost 6 bases, J lost 5 bases, and 11 bases stayed unmatched. CDR3 loop: CASSADRGMSDEQYF. The CDR3 region has the DNA TGTGCCAGCTCTGCGGACAGGGGAATGTCCGACGAGCAGTACTTC.

This rearrangement joins TRBV7-2 to TRBJ2-7, with D perhaps matching TRBD2 (6 bases). Germline V CDR1 and CDR2: SGHTA, FQGNSA. The CDR3 is 15 amino acids. V was clipped by 5 bases and J by 2 bases, with 16 bases between them. CDR3 sequence reads: CASSAYGGTTYEQYF. In nucleotides, the CDR3 is TGTGCCAGCAGCGCCTATGGGGGGACCACCTACGAGCAGTACTTC.

The chain recombines TRBV5-8 with TRBJ1-5, with D perhaps TRBD1 (5 bases). The CDR3 extends over 14 amino acids. The V end lost 0 bases, the J end lost 4 bases, and 8 bases lay between the germline ends. In germline, CDR1 is SGHTS, CDR2 YDEGEE. In DNA, the CDR3 is TGTGCCAGCAGCTTGGTTTGGGGGAATCAGCCCCAGCATTTT. The encoded protein is CASSLVWGNQPQHF.

The rearrangement joins TRBV19 to TRBJ1-2; D gene uncertain. This CDR3 is built from 12 residues. Trimming stripped 1 base from V and 8 bases from J, with 8 bases between. Germline CDR1 reads LNHDA; CDR2 reads SQIVND (reference sequence). CDR3 in DNA: TGTGCCAGTAGTATAGGACACCGGGGCTACACCTTC. Encoded protein: CASSIGHRGYTF.

This clone was recorded only once. This sequence joins TRBV4-2 and TRBJ2-7; the D gene is possibly TRBD1 (5 bases). The V gene lost 2 bases and the J gene lost 0 bases, with 11 bases spanning the gap. Germline V gene sequence: CDR1 LGHNA, CDR2 YNFKEQ. This CDR3 has 15 amino acids. CDR3 protein: CASSQFPGHSYEQYF. Written as DNA, the CDR3 is TGTGCCAGCAGCCAATTCCCAGGGCACTCCTACGAGCAGTACTTC.

The chain combines TRBV7-9 with TRBJ2-2, with unresolved D. In germline, CDR1 is SEHNR, CDR2 FQNEAQ (reference sequence). This CDR3 is built from 13 residues. The V and J ends lost 5 bases and 4 bases respectively, with 8 bases between them. CDR3: CASSAYLTGELFF. In DNA, the CDR3 is TGTGCCAGCAGCGCCTACCTCACCGGGGAGCTGTTTTTT.

This chain's CDR3 is CASSPPAGPNYGYTF. The CDR3 coding sequence is TGTGCCAGCTCACCACCGGCAGGACCTAACTATGGCTACACCTTC. The rearrangement uses TRBV18 and TRBJ1-2; the D is unclear. Germline V gene data show CDR1 as KGHSH and CDR2 as LQKENI. This CDR3 is 15 amino acids long. V was pared by 0 bases and J by 0 bases, with 8 bases between. Looking up the rest from reference TRBV18 and TRBJ1-2 gives the full variable domain: NAGVMQNPRHLVRRRGQEARLRCSPMKGHSHVYWYRQLPEEGLKFMVYLQKENIIDESGMPKERFSAEFPKEGPSILRIQQVVRGDSAAYFCASSPPAGPNYGYTFGSGTRLTVV.

The chain uses TRBV6-1 and TRBJ2-2, with D unresolved. Germline CDR1 and CDR2: MNHNS and SASEGT. The CDR3 has 14 amino acids. V was pared by 4 bases and J by 6 bases, with 12 bases between. In DNA form, the CDR3 reads TGTGCCAGCAGTGCTACTACAAAAGCCGGGGAGCTGTTTTTT. Translating gives CASSATTKAGELFF.

The rearrangement links TRBV9 to TRBJ1-2; 8 bases map to TRBD1. CDR1 SGDLS and CDR2 YYNGEE come from the germline V gene. V lost 2 bases, J lost 7 bases, and 7 bases stayed unmatched. The CDR3 has 14 amino acids. Here the CDR3 DNA reads TGTGCCAGCAGCGTCAGGGGGCGCCCGGGTGGCTACACCTTC. Amino acid sequence: CASSVRGRPGGYTF. The variable domain in full, with the rest retrieved from reference TRBV9 and TRBJ1-2, is DSGVTQTPKHLITATGQRVTLRCSPRSGDLSVYWYQQSLDQGLQFLIQYYNGEERAKGNILERFSAQQFPDLHSELNLSSLELGDSALYFCASSVRGRPGGYTFGSGTRLTVV.